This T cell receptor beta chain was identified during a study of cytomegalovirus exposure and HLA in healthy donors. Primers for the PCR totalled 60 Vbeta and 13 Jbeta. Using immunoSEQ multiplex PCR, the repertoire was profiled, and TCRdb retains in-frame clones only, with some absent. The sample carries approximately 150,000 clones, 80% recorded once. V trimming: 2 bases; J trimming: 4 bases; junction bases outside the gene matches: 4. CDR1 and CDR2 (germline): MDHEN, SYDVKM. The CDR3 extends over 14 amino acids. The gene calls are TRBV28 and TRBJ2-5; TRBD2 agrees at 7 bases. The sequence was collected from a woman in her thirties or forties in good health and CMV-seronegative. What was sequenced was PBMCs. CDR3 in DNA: TGTGCCAGCAGTTTAGGCGGGAGCCGAGAGACCCAGTACTTC. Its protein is CASSLGGSRETQYF.